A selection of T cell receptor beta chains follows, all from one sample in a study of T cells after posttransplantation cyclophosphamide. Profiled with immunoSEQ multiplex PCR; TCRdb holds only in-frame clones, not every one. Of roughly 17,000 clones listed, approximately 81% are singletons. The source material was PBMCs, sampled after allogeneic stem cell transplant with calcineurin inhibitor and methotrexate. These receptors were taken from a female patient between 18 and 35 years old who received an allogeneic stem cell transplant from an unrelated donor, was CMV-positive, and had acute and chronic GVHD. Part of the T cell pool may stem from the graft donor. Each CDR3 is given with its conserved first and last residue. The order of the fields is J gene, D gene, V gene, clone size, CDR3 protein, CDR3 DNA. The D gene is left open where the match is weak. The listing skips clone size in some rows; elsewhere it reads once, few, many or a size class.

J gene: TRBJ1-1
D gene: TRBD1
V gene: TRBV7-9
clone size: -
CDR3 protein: CASSRDRGSREAEAFF
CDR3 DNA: TGTGCCAGCAGCAGGGACAGGGGCAGTAGGGAGGCTGAAGCTTTCTTT

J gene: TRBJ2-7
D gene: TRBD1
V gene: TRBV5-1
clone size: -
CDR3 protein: CASSTRDSRQYYEQYF
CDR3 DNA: TGCGCCAGCAGCACCCGGGACAGCCGGCAATACTACGAGCAGTACTTC

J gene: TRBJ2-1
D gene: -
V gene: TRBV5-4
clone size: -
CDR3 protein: CASSLAWGGNNEQFF
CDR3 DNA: TGTGCCAGCAGCTTGGCCTGGGGAGGTAACAATGAGCAGTTCTTC

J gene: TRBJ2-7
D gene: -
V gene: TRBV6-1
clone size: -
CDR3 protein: CASSESGRTYEQYF
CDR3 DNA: TGTGCCAGCAGTGAATCGGGAAGGACCTACGAGCAGTACTTC

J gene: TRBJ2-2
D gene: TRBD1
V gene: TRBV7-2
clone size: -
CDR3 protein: CASSLDRGPVGELFF
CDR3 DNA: TGTGCCAGCAGCTTGGACAGGGGCCCTGTCGGGGAGCTGTTTTTT

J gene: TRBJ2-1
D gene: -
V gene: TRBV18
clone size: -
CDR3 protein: CASSPIGSYNEQFF
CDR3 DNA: TGTGCCAGCTCACCAATCGGCTCCTACAATGAGCAGTTCTTC

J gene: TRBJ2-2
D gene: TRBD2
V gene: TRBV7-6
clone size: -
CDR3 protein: CASGLAGGPNTGELFF
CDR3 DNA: TGTGCCAGCGGACTAGCGGGAGGGCCGAACACCGGGGAGCTGTTTTTT

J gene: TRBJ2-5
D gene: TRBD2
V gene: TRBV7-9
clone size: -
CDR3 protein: CASSRPGLADIQETQYF
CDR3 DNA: TGTGCCAGCAGCCGACCGGGACTAGCGGATATCCAAGAGACCCAGTACTTC

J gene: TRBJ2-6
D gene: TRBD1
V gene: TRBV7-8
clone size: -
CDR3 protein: CASSQDRAGANVLTF
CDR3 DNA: TGTGCCAGCAGCCAGGACAGGGCTGGGGCCAACGTCCTGACTTTC

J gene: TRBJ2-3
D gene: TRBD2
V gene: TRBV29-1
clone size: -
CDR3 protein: CSVGTSGRYTDTQYF
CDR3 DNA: TGCAGCGTCGGGACTAGCGGGAGATACACAGATACGCAGTATTTT

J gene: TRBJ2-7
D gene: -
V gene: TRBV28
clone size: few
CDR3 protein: CASSSPTRPEQYF
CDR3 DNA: TGTGCCAGCAGTTCCCCGACTCGGCCCGAGCAGTACTTC

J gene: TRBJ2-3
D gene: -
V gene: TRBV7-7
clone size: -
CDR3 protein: CASSLGPRADTQYF
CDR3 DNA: TGTGCCAGCAGCTTGGGGCCAAGAGCAGATACGCAGTATTTT